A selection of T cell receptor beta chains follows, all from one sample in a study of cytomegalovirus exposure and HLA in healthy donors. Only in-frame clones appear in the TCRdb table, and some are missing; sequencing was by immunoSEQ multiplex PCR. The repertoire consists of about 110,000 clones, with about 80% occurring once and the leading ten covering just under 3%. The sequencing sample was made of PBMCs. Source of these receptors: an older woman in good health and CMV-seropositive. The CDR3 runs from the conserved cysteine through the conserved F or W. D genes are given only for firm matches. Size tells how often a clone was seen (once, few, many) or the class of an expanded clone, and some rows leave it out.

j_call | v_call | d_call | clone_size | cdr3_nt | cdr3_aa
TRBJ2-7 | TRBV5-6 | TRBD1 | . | TGTGCCAGCAGTGAAGCCGGGACAGGGAAGGTATACGAGCAGTACTTC | CASSEAGTGKVYEQYF
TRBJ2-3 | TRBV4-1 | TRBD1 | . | TGCGCCAGCAGCCGCCTGACAGGGTTTTTCACAGATACGCAGTATTTT | CASSRLTGFFTDTQYF
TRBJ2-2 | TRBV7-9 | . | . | TGTGCCAGCAGCCCCCAAGGAACTAGCTTTAGCGGGGAGCTGTTTTTT | CASSPQGTSFSGELFF
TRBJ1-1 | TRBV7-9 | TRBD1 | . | TGTTCCAGCAGCTCAGGACAGGGGAAGGGGAACACTGAAGCTTTCTTT | CSSSSGQGKGNTEAFF
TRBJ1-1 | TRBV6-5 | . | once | TGTGCCAGCAGTGTCTCCGTTCGTCTGAACACTGAAGCTTTCTTT | CASSVSVRLNTEAFF
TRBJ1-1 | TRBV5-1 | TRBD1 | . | TGCGCCAGCAGCTTAGGCTTTGGGACAGGGGAATCAGGGGCTAGAATGAACACTGAAGCTTTCTTT | CASSLGFGTGESGARMNTEAFF
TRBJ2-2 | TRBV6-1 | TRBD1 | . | TGTGCCAGCAGGAATACAGGGGGCCCCGGGGAGCTGTTTTTT | CASRNTGGPGELFF
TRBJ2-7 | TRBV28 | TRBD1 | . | TGTGCCAGCAGTTGGGGGACAGCTTACGAGCAGTACTTC | CASSWGTAYEQYF
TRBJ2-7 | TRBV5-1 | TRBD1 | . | TGCGCCAGCAGCTTGGGTTCGGACAGGACCTACGAGCAGTACTTC | CASSLGSDRTYEQYF
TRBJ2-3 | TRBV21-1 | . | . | TGTGCCAGCAGCAAAGGGGACCGGGACAGGTCAGATACGCAGTATTTT | CASSKGDRDRSDTQYF
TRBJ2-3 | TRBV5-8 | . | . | TGTGCCAGCAGCTTGATTCTAGCAAGCACAGATACGCAGTATTTT | CASSLILASTDTQYF
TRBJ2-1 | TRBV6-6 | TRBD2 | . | TGTGCCAGCAGTTACCGGACTAGCGGGACTGAGCAGTTCTTC | CASSYRTSGTEQFF
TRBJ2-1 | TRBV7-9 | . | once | TGTGCCAGCAGCTTAGGTCCTCCTACGGTCAATGAGCAGTTCTTC | CASSLGPPTVNEQFF
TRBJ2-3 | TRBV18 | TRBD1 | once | TGTGCCAGCTCTCGCACGGGACAGGGCACAGATACGCAGTATTTT | CASSRTGQGTDTQYF
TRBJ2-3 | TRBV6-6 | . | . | TGTGCCAGCAGTTACTCCTCAGATACGCAGTATTTT | CASSYSSDTQYF